Listed here are 28 T cell receptor beta chains from one sample, sequenced in a study of cytomegalovirus exposure and HLA in healthy donors (dated by TCRdb to the late 2010s). Receptor amplification or capture employed the immunoSEQ multiplex PCR assay. A mixture of 60 forward primers for TCR Vbeta segments and 13 reverse primers for TCR Jbeta segments was used in the multiplex PCR. The table comes from immuneACCESS by way of TCRdb, which keeps in-frame sequences with V and J called. Part of the clones is missing from these tables; in studies checked, under half for an unresolved V gene and the rest for unknown reasons. This sample has roughly 140,000 clones in its table, and approximately 79% of those were observed once. 5% to 7.5% of the sample belongs to the ten largest clones. The sequencing input was PBMCs. These receptors all come from a woman aged 50 to 65 in good health and CMV-seropositive.

V and J are TRBV30 and TRBJ2-7, with 10 bases matching TRBD1. Germline V lookup: CDR1 GTSNPN, CDR2 SVGIG (reference sequence). V gave up 2 bases and J gave up 4 bases; unmatched junction bases: 8. This CDR3 has 15 residues. The CDR3 nucleotides read TGTGCCTGGAGTTTCGGGACAGGGGAGGAATACGAGCAGTACTTC. This sequence encodes CAWSFGTGEEYEQYF.

This rearrangement joins TRBV5-3 to TRBJ1-4, with D possibly being TRBD1 (5 bases). TRBV5-3 is an ORF; its function is uncertain. V gave up 4 bases and J gave up 6 bases, with 16 bases separating them. The length of the CDR3 is 15 residues. This chain's CDR3 is CARSLPPGSYEKLFF. In DNA form, the CDR3 reads TGTGCCAGAAGCCTACCGCCAGGGTCGTATGAAAAACTGTTTTTT.

The chain employs TRBV13 and TRBJ2-1; D is possibly TRBD1 (6 bases). Looked up from germline, CDR1 is PRHDT and CDR2 is FYEKMQ (reference sequence). Trimming stripped 8 bases from V and 5 bases from J, with 19 bases between. The CDR3 is 15 residues long. The CDR3 nucleotides read TGTGCCAGCGCATGGGGCAGGGGAACTAACAATGAGCAGTTCTTC. As protein: CASAWGRGTNNEQFF.

This clone was detected only a few times. The J gene is TRBJ2-7, the V gene TRBV7-2; TRBD2 matches at 7 bases. The CDR3 length is 14 residues. CDR1 is SGHTA and CDR2 is FQGNSA in the germline V gene. V dropped 3 bases and J dropped 3; count of bases not matched to a gene: 5. Here the CDR3 DNA reads TGTGCCAGCAGCTTGGAGCGGGGCCACTACGAGCAGTACTTC. Its protein is CASSLERGHYEQYF.

The chain couples TRBV19 to TRBJ1-2; D perhaps matches TRBD1 (6 bases). The germline V gene has CDR1 LNHDA and CDR2 SQIVND (reference sequence). The CDR3 loop spans 14 amino acids. V lost 4 bases and J 4 bases, leaving 13 bases between the germline ends. The CDR3 reads CASSNPLGAYGYTF. The CDR3 DNA is TGTGCCAGTAGTAACCCCTTGGGGGCCTATGGCTACACCTTC.

The chain recombines TRBV10-3 with TRBJ1-6; possibly TRBD1 for D (6 bases). Germline lookup yields CDR1 ENHRY and CDR2 SYGVKD. The V end lost 5 bases, the J end lost 12 bases, and 17 bases lay between the germline ends. The CDR3 is made up of 14 amino acids. The chain's CDR3 is CAISRTNRDEPLHF. The CDR3 nucleotides read TGTGCCATCAGTCGAACCAACAGGGACGAACCCCTCCACTTT.

The rearrangement links TRBV7-9 to TRBJ1-4; D perhaps matches TRBD1 (6 bases). Germline loops: CDR1 SEHNR, CDR2 FQNEAQ (reference sequence). This CDR3 has 14 residues. The V end was cut by 6 bases, the J end by 7 bases, with 15 bases between. CDR3 sequence (DNA): TGTGCCAGCAGTCGACAGGCTGGGGGTGAAAAACTGTTTTTT. Protein product: CASSRQAGGEKLFF.

V and J are TRBV14 and TRBJ1-2; no clear D gene. V was pared by 4 bases and J by 5 bases, with 17 bases between. The CDR3 has 15 residues. CDR1 and CDR2 (germline): SGHDN, FVKESK. The CDR3 DNA sequence: TGTGCCAGCAGCCTCTACGGAGGTCAGACATATGGCTACACCTTC. This codes for CASSLYGGQTYGYTF.

The chain joins TRBV30 to TRBJ2-2; perhaps TRBD1 as D (6 bases). Deletions cut 2 bases from V and 6 bases from J, with 7 bases between. Germline CDR1 reads GTSNPN; CDR2 reads SVGIG (reference sequence). This CDR3 comprises 12 residues. This chain's CDR3 is CAWSKGAGELFF. CDR3 sequence (DNA): TGTGCCTGGAGTAAGGGGGCCGGGGAGCTGTTTTTT.

This sequence joins TRBV6-5 and TRBJ1-2, with 8 bases matching TRBD1. CDR1 is MNHEY, CDR2 SVGAGI, per germline. After removal of 6 bases from V and 8 bases from J, the junction contained 5 bases not matched to a gene. This CDR3 is 12 amino acids long. CDR3 sequence: CASRSGGVGYTF. In DNA form, the CDR3 reads TGTGCCAGCAGATCAGGGGGCGTCGGCTACACCTTC.

This rearrangement joins TRBV27 to TRBJ2-4, with 11 bases fitting TRBD1. This CDR3 has 19 amino acids. Germline loops: CDR1 MNHEY, CDR2 SMNVEV (reference sequence). With 3 bases clipped from V and 2 bases from J, the junction kept 12 bases outside the gene matches. The CDR3 region is CASSLVGQGVVSTKNIQYF. CDR3 DNA: TGTGCCAGCAGTTTGGTGGGACAGGGGGTTGTATCGACCAAAAACATTCAGTACTTC.

The chain is built from TRBV9 and TRBJ2-7; no definite D call. CDR3 size: 13 residues. The germline CDR1 and CDR2 sequences are SGDLS and YYNGEE. Trimming pared 0 bases from V and 2 bases from J, leaving 6 bases between. The chain's CDR3 is CASSVGETYEQYF. The CDR3, as DNA: TGTGCCAGCAGCGTAGGAGAAACCTACGAGCAGTACTTC.

The V call is TRBV6-5, the J call TRBJ2-3, with TRBD2 matching over 7 bases. The germline CDR1 and CDR2 sequences are MNHEY and SVGAGI. After removal of 6 bases from V and 5 bases from J, the junction contained 11 bases not matched to a gene. The CDR3 extends over 15 amino acids. The CDR3 coding sequence is TGTGCCAGCAGGCCCCCGGGACTAAATTTAGATACGCAGTATTTT. Its protein is CASRPPGLNLDTQYF.

There are a few counts of this clone. Other nucleotide sequences in the sample specify the same CDR3. The chain employs TRBV5-1 and TRBJ1-1; 7 nucleotides agree with TRBD1. Trimming removed 0 bases from V and 1 base from J; junction bases left unmatched: 0. Germline V gene lookup returns CDR1 SGHRS and CDR2 YFSETQ. This CDR3 comprises 14 residues. The CDR3: CASSLDRGNTEAFF. In nucleotides, the CDR3 is TGCGCCAGCAGCTTGGACAGGGGGAACACTGAAGCTTTCTTT.

This sequence joins TRBV5-1 and TRBJ1-3; the D is unclear. The germline V gene has CDR1 SGHRS and CDR2 YFSETQ. Trimming took off 6 bases at V and 0 bases at J, with 7 bases between the two ends. The CDR3 sequence is 13 residues long. CDR3 amino acids: CASTAGSGNTIYF. Here the CDR3 DNA reads TGCGCCAGCACGGCAGGCTCTGGAAACACCATATATTTT.

The V and J genes are TRBV7-9 and TRBJ2-2; D is unresolved. V lost 4 bases to trimming and J lost 0 bases, with 9 bases between them. The CDR3 consists of 15 residues. Looked up from germline, CDR1 is SEHNR and CDR2 is FQNEAQ (reference sequence). The CDR3 bases are TGTGCCAGCAGCTCGGTCGTCCCGAACACCGGGGAGCTGTTTTTT. It codes for CASSSVVPNTGELFF. Variable domain in full (rest from reference TRBV7-9 and TRBJ2-2): DTGVSQNPRHKITKRGQNVTFRCDPISEHNRLYWYRQTLGQGPEFLTYFQNEAQLEKSRLLSDRFSAERPKGSFSTLEIQRTEQGDSAMYLCASSSVVPNTGELFFGEGSRLTVL.

A single count supports this clone. This chain links TRBV15 with TRBJ2-7; weak D call: TRBD1 (6 bases). The V end lost 5 bases, the J end lost 2 bases, and 19 bases lay between the germline ends. From germline, CDR1 is LNHNV and CDR2 YYDKDF (reference sequence). The CDR3 totals 16 residues. The CDR3 DNA reads as TGTGCCACCAGCCCAAAACCCTACAGGGAACCCTACGAGCAGTACTTC. Amino acids: CATSPKPYREPYEQYF.

V and J are TRBV6-6 and TRBJ1-5; 9 nucleotides line up with TRBD1. The J segment lost 7 bases and the V segment lost 4 bases, leaving 8 bases of the junction unmatched. Germline CDR1 reads MNHNY; CDR2 reads SVGAGI (reference sequence). CDR3 length: 15 amino acids. The DNA for the CDR3 is TGTGCCAGCAGTTTCCCCGACAGGGGGGGCCAGCCCCAGCATTTT. Amino acid sequence: CASSFPDRGGQPQHF.

The rearrangement uses TRBV11-2 and TRBJ1-4, with TRBD1 as a possible D gene (5 bases). CDR1 is SGHAT, CDR2 FQNNGV, per germline. This CDR3 is built from 13 residues. V lost 1 base to trimming and J lost 14 bases, with 14 bases between them. CDR3 DNA: TGTGCCAGCAGCTTAGTCGGGGGGAGAACGCTGTTTTTT. Translated, it gives CASSLVGGRTLFF.

The chain employs TRBV7-2 and TRBJ2-3, with 8 bases lining up with TRBD2. The J segment lost 1 base and the V segment lost 8 bases, leaving 14 bases of the junction unmatched. Germline CDR1 SGHTA, CDR2 FQGNSA. The CDR3 loop spans 17 amino acids. The CDR3 protein is CASESGQRGSRTDTQYF. CDR3 in DNA: TGTGCCAGCGAGTCCGGACAGCGGGGGAGTCGCACAGATACGCAGTATTTT.

V and J are TRBV28 and TRBJ1-6; TRBD1 matches at 8 bases. There are 12 residues in the CDR3. CDR1 is MDHEN, CDR2 SYDVKM, per germline. The ends lost 11 bases at V and 10 bases at J; junction bases unmatched: 7. The CDR3 loop reads CAAGQARSPLHF. The CDR3 coding sequence is TGTGCCGCGGGACAGGCTCGATCACCCCTCCACTTT.

The genes are TRBV10-2 and TRBJ2-3; 10 nucleotides align to TRBD2. Germline CDR1 WSHSY, CDR2 SAAADI. The CDR3 covers 14 residues. The V gene end was trimmed by 4 bases and the J gene end by 6 bases; junction bases not matched to a gene: 4. The CDR3 sequence: CASSVAGGLDTQYF. The CDR3 bases are TGCGCCAGCAGTGTAGCGGGGGGACTCGATACGCAGTATTTT.

This sequence joins TRBV7-9 and TRBJ2-2; TRBD1 aligns across 11 bases. V gave up 6 bases and J gave up 3 bases; unmatched junction bases: 6. The V gene's germline CDR1 is SEHNR and CDR2 FQNEAQ (reference sequence). The CDR3 is 16 amino acids. The CDR3, as DNA: TGTGCCAGCAGACCTCCGGGACAGGGGGACACCGGGGAGCTGTTTTTT. Its translation: CASRPPGQGDTGELFF. The whole variable domain, filled in from reference TRBV7-9 and TRBJ2-2, reads DTGVSQNPRHKITKRGQNVTFRCDPISEHNRLYWYRQTLGQGPEFLTYFQNEAQLEKSRLLSDRFSAERPKGSFSTLEIQRTEQGDSAMYLCASRPPGQGDTGELFFGEGSRLTVL.

V gene TRBV9 combines with J gene TRBJ2-4, with 9 bases aligning to TRBD1. The CDR3 spans 17 residues. From germline, CDR1 is SGDLS and CDR2 YYNGEE. V lost 0 bases and J lost 6; bases outside the gene matches: 10. The CDR3 DNA sequence: TGTGCCAGCAGCGTAGAGCCGAACTCGGGACAGGGAAACATTCAGTACTTC. The encoded protein is CASSVEPNSGQGNIQYF.

This clone was recorded only once. The rearrangement uses TRBV7-2 and TRBJ1-2; 9 nucleotides align to TRBD1. CDR1 and CDR2 (germline): SGHTA, FQGNSA. The CDR3 totals 17 residues. V gave up 5 bases and J gave up 4 bases; unmatched junction bases: 14. The CDR3 spells CASSLHLQGALGYGYTF. The CDR3 coding sequence is TGTGCCAGCAGCCTACACCTACAGGGGGCGCTGGGCTATGGCTACACCTTC.

The chain employs TRBV11-2 and TRBJ2-7; 11 bases fit TRBD1. This CDR3 region has 15 residues. After removal of 5 bases from V and 2 bases from J, the junction contained 5 bases not matched to a gene. Germline values: CDR1 SGHAT, CDR2 FQNNGV. The CDR3 DNA sequence: TGTGCCAGCAGCACGTGGGACAGGGGGGCCTACGAGCAGTACTTC. Translation gives CASSTWDRGAYEQYF.

The genes are TRBV15 and TRBJ1-1, with 8 bases lining up with TRBD1. This CDR3 is 17 amino acids long. The germline gives CDR1 LNHNV, CDR2 YYDKDF (reference sequence). Unmatched junction bases numbered 8, after V lost 0 bases and J lost 2 bases. Here the CDR3 reads CATSRDQGARSNTEAFF. In DNA, the CDR3 is TGTGCCACCAGCAGAGATCAGGGGGCGCGGAGTAACACTGAAGCTTTCTTT. The whole variable domain, filled in from reference TRBV15 and TRBJ1-1, reads DAMVIQNPRYQVTQFGKPVTLSCSQTLNHNVMYWYQQKSSQAPKLLFHYYDKDFNNEADTPDNFQSRRPNTSFCFLDIRSPGLGDTAMYLCATSRDQGARSNTEAFFGQGTRLTVV.

The rearrangement uses TRBV13 and TRBJ1-2; D gene ambiguous. Trimming took off 2 bases at V and 6 bases at J, with 10 bases between the two ends. Germline lookup yields CDR1 PRHDT and CDR2 FYEKMQ (reference sequence). The CDR3 spans 13 residues. In nucleotides, the CDR3 is TGTGCCAGCAGCTTATCGGGGTTTGATGGCTACACCTTC. This sequence encodes CASSLSGFDGYTF.